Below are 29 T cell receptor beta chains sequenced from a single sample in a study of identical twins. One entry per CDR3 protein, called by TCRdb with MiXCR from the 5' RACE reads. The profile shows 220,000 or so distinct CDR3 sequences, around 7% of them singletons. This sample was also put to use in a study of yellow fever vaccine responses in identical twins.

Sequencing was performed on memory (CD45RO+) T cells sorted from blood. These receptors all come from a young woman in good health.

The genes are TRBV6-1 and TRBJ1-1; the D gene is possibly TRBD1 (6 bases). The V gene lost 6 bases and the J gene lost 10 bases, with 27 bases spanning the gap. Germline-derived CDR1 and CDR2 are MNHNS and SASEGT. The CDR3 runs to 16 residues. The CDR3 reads CASRRSAGTQPLGAFF. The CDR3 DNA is TGTGCCAGCAGAAGATCCGCCGGGACACAACCTTTGGGAGCTTTCTTT.

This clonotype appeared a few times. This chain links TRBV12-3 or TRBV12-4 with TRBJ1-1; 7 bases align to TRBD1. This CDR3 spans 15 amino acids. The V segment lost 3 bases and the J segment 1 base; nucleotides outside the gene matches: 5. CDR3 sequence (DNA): TGTGCCAGCAGTTTTGGAGGGGGCAAGAACACTGAAGCTTTCTTT. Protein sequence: CASSFGGGKNTEAFF.

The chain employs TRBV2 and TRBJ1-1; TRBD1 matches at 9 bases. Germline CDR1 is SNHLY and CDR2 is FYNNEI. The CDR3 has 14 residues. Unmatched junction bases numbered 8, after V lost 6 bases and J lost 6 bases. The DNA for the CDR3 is TGTGCCAGCAGGGGACAGGGCGCGGTACCTGAAGCTTTCTTT. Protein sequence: CASRGQGAVPEAFF.

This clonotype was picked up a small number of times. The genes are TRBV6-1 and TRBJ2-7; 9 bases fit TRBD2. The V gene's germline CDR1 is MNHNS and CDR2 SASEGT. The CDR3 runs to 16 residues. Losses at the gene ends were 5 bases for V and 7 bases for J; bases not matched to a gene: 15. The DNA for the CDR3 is TGTGCCAGCAGTCCTCGCCAGTGGCGGGAGGGACGGGAGCAGTACTTC. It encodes CASSPRQWREGREQYF.

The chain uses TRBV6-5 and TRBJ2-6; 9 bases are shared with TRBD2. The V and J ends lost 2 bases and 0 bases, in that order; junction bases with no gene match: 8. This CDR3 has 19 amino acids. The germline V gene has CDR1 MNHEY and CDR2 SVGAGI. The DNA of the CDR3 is TGTGCCAGCAGTTACGGGCGGGAGGGCCTTAGCTCTGGGGCCAACGTCCTGACTTTC. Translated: CASSYGREGLSSGANVLTF.

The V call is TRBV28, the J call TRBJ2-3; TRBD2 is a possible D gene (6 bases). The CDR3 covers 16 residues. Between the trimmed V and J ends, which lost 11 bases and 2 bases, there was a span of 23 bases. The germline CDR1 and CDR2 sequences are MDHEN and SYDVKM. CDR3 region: CAGSAGLRGNTDTQYF. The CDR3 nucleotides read TGTGCCGGATCGGCGGGGTTAAGGGGAAACACAGATACGCAGTATTTT.

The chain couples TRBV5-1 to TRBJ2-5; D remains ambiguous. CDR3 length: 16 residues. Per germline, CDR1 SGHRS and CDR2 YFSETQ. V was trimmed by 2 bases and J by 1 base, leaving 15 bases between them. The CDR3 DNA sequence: TGCGCCAGCAGCTTCCCCACAAACAATCCCCAAGAGACCCAGTACTTC. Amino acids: CASSFPTNNPQETQYF.

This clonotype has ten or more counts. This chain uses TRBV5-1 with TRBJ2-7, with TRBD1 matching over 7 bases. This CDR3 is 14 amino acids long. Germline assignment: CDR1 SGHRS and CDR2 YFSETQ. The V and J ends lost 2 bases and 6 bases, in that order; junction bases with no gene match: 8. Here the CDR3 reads CASSFTGAPGEQYF. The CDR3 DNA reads TGCGCCAGCAGCTTTACAGGGGCTCCTGGCGAGCAGTACTTC.

CDR3 bases: TGCAGTGCTGTGGACAGGGGAGCAGATACGCAGTATTTT. Encoded protein: CSAVDRGADTQYF. The chain has TRBV20-1 and TRBJ2-3; TRBD1 matches at 9 bases. The ends lost 5 bases at V and 4 bases at J; junction bases unmatched: 4. The CDR3 is 13 residues long. Germline values: CDR1 DFQATT, CDR2 SNEGSKA (reference sequence).

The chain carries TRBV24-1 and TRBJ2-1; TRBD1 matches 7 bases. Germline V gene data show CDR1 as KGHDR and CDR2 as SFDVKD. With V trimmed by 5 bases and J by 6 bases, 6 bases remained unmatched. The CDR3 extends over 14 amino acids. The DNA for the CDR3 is TGTGCCACCAGTGTCGGGACAGCCATCAATGAGCAGTTCTTC. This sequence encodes CATSVGTAINEQFF.

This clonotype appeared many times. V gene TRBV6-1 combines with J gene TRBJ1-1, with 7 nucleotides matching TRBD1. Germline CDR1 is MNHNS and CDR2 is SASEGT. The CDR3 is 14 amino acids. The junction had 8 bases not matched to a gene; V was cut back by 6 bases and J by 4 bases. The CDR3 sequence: CASRKPRGSTEAFF. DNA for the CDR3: TGTGCCAGCAGAAAACCCAGGGGGTCCACTGAAGCTTTCTTT.

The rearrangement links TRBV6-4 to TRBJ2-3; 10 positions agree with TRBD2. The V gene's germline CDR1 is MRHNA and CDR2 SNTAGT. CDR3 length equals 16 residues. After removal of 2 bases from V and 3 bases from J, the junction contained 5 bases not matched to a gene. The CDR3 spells CASSDGLSGGTDTQYF. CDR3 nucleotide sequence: TGTGCCAGCAGTGACGGCCTTAGCGGGGGGACAGATACGCAGTATTTT.

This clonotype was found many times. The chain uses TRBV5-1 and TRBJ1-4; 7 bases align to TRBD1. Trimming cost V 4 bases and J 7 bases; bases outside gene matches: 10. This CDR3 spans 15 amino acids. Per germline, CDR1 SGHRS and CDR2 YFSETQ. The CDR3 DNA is TGCGCCAGCAGCGCGGTGACAGGGCGATCTGAAAAACTGTTTTTT. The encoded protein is CASSAVTGRSEKLFF.

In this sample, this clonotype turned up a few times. CDR3 amino acids: CASGSTRGQKNTEAFF. The CDR3 region has the DNA TGTGCCAGCGGTAGTACGCGGGGACAGAAGAACACTGAAGCTTTCTTT. The rearrangement links TRBV7-8 to TRBJ1-1; 7 positions match TRBD1. The V and J ends lost 8 bases and 1 base, in that order; junction bases with no gene match: 13. The CDR3 has 16 residues. Germline V gene data show CDR1 as SGHVS and CDR2 as FQNEAQ.

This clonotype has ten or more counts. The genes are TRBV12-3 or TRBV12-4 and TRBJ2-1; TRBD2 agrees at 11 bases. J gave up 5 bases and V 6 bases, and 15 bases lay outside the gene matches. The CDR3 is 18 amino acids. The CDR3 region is CASSHYHIAGGNDNEQFF. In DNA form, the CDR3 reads TGTGCCAGCAGCCATTATCATATAGCGGGAGGGAATGACAATGAGCAGTTCTTC.

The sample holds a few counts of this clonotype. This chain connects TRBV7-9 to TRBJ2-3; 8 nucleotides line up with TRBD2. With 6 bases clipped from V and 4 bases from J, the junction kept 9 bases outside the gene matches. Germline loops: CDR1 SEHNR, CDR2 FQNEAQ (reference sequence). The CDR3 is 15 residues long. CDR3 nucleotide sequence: TGTGCCAGCAGTGGACTAGCCGGAATGGCAGATACGCAGTATTTT. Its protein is CASSGLAGMADTQYF.

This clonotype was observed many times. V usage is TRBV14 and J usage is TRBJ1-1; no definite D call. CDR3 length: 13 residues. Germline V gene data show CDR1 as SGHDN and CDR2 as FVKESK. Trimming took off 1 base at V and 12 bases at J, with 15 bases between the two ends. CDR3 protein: CASSQVPKVVTFF. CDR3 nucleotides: TGTGCCAGCAGCCAAGTACCCAAAGTTGTAACTTTCTTT.

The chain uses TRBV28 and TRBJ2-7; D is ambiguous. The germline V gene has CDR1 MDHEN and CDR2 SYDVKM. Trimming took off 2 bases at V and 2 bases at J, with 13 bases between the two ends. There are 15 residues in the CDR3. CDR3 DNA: TGTGCCAGCAGTTTAAATTGGCAGGCTGCCTACGAGCAGTACTTC. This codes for CASSLNWQAAYEQYF.

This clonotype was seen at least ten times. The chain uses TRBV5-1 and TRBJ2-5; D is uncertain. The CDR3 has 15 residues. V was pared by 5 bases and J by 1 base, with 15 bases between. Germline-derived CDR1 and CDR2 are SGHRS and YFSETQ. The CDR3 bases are TGCGCCAGCAGTTCCCGACGTAGTTTCCAAGAGACCCAGTACTTC. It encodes CASSSRRSFQETQYF.

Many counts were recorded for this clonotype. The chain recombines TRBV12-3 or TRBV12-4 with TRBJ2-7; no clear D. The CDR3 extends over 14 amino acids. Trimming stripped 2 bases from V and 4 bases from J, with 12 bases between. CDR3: CASSLSETNYEQYF. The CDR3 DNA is TGTGCCAGCAGTTTAAGCGAGACAAATTACGAGCAGTACTTC.

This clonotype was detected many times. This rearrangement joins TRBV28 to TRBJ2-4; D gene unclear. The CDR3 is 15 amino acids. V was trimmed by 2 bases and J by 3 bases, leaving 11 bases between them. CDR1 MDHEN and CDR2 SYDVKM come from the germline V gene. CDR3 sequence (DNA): TGTGCCAGCAGTTTAGAGAGGACGGTCAAAAACATTCAGTACTTC. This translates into CASSLERTVKNIQYF.

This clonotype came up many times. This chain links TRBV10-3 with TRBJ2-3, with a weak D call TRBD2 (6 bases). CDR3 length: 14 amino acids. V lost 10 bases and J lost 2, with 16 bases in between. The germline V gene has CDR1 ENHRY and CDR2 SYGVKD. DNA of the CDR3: TGTGCCACCCTAGCGATGGGGGACACAGATACGCAGTATTTT. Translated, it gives CATLAMGDTDTQYF.

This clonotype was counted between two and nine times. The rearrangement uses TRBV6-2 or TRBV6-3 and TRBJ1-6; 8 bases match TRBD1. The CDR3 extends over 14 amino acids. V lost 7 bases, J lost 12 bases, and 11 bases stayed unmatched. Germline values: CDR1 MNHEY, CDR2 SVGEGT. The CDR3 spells CASIQGTGGVPLHF. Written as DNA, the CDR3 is TGTGCCAGCATTCAGGGCACAGGGGGTGTACCCCTCCACTTT.

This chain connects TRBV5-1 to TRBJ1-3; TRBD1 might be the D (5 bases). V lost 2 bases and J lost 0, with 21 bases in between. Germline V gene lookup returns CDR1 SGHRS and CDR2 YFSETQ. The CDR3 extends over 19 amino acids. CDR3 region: CASSLRQISSGSSGNTIYF. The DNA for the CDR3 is TGCGCCAGCAGCTTACGCCAGATTTCCTCAGGGTCCTCTGGAAACACCATATATTTT.

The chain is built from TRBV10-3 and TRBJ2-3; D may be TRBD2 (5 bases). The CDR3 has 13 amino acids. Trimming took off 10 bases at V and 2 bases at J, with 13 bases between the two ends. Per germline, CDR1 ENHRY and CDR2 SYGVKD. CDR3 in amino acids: CATSAGNTDTQYF. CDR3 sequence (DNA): TGTGCCACCTCCGCGGGTAACACAGATACGCAGTATTTT.

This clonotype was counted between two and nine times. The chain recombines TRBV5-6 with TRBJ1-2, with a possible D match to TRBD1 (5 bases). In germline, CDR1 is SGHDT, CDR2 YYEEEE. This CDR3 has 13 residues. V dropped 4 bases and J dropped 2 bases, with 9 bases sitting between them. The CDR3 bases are TGTGCCAGCAGCATGGACACCAACTATGGCTACACCTTC. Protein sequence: CASSMDTNYGYTF.

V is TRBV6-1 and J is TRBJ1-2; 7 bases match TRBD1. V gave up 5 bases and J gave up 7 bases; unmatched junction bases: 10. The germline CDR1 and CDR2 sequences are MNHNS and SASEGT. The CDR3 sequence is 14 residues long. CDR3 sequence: CASSLNGQVTGYTF. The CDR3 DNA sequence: TGTGCCAGCAGTCTTAACGGACAGGTTACTGGCTACACCTTC.

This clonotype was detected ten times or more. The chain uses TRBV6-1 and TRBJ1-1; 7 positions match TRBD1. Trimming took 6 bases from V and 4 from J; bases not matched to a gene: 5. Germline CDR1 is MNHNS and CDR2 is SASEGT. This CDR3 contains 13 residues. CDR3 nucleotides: TGTGCCAGCAGACGAGGGACAGCCACTGAAGCTTTCTTT. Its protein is CASRRGTATEAFF.

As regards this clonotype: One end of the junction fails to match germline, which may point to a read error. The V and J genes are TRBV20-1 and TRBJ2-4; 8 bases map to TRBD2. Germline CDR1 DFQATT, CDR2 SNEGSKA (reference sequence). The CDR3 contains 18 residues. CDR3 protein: CCAREVSGRRLAKNIQYF. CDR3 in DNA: TGCTGTGCTAGAGAAGTCAGCGGGAGACGTTTAGCCAAAAACATTCAGTACTTC.